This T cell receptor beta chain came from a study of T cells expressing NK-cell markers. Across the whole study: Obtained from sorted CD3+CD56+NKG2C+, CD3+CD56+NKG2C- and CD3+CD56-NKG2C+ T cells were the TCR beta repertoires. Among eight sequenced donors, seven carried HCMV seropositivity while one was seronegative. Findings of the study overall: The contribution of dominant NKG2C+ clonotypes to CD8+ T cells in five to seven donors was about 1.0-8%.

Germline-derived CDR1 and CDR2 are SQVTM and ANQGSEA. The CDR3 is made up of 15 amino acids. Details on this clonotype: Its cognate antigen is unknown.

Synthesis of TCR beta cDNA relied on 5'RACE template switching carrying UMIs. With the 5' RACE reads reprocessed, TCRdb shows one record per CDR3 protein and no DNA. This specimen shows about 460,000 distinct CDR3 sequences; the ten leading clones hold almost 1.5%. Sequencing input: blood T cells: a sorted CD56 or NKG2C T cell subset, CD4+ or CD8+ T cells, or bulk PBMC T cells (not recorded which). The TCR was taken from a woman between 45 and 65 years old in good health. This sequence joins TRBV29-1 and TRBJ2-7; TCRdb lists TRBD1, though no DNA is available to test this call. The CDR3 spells CSVALGASSSYEQYF.